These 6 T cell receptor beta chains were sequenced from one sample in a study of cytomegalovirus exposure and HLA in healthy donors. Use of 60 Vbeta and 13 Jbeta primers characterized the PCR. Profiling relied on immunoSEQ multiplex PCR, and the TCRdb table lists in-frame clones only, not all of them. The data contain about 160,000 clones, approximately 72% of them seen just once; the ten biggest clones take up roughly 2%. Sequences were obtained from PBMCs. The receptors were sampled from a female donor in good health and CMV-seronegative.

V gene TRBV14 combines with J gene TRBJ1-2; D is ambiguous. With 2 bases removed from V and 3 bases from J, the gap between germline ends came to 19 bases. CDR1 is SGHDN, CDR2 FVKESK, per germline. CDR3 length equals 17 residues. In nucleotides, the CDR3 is TGTGCCAGCAGCCAACGCGGCAGTCTATATCGGGACTATGGCTACACCTTC. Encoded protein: CASSQRGSLYRDYGYTF.

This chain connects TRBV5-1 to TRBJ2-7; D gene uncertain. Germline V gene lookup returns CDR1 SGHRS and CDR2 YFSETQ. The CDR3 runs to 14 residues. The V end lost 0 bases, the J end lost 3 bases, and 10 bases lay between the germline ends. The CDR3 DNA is TGCGCCAGCAGCTTGGTAGTCGGTTTCTACGAGCAGTACTTC. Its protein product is CASSLVVGFYEQYF.

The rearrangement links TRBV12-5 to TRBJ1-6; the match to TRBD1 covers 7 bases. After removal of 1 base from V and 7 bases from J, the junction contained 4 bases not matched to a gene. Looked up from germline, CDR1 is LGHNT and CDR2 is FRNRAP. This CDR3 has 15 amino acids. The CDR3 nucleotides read TGTGCTAGTGGTTTGGGTGGGACAGACAATTCACCCCTCCACTTT. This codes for CASGLGGTDNSPLHF. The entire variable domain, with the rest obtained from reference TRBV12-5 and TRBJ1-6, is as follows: DARVTQTPRHKVTEMGQEVTMRCQPILGHNTVFWYRQTMMQGLELLAYFRNRAPLDDSGMPKDRFSAEMPDATLATLKIQPSEPRDSAVYFCASGLGGTDNSPLHFGNGTRLTVT.

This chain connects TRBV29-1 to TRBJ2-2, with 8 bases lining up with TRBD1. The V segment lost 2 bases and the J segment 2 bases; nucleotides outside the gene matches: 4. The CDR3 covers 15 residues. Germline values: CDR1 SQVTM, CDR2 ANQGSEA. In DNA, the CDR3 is TGCAGCGTTGAATGGACAGGGAATAACACCGGGGAGCTGTTTTTT. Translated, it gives CSVEWTGNNTGELFF.

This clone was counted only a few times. CDR3 sequence (DNA): TGTGCCAGCAGTGGGGTAGCGGGAGGTAACACCGGGGAGCTGTTTTTT. Translating gives CASSGVAGGNTGELFF. The V and J genes are TRBV6-1 and TRBJ2-2, with 10 bases lining up with TRBD2. V trimming: 4 bases; J trimming: 2 bases; junction bases outside the gene matches: 4. Germline V gene lookup returns CDR1 MNHNS and CDR2 SASEGT. The CDR3 totals 16 residues.

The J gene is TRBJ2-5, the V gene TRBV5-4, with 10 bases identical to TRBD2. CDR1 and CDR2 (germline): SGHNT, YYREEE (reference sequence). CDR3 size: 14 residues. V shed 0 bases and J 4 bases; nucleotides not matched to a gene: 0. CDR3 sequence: CASSLGLAGETQYF. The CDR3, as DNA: TGTGCCAGCAGCTTGGGACTAGCGGGAGAGACCCAGTACTTC.